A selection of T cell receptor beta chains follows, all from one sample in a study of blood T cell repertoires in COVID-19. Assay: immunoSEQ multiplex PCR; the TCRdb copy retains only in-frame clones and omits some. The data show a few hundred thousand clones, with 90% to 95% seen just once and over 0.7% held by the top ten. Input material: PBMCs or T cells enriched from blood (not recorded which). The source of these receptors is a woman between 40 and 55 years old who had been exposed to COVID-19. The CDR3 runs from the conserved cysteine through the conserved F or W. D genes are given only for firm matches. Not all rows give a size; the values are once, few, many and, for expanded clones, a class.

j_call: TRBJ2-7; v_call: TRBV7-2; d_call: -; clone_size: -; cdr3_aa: CASSIGLEQYF; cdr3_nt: TGTGCCAGCAGCATTGGACTAGAGCAGTACTTC
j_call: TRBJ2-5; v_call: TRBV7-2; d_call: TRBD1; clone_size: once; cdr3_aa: CASSLEGRGLETQYF; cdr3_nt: TGTGCCAGCAGCTTAGAGGGCAGGGGGTTAGAGACCCAGTACTTC
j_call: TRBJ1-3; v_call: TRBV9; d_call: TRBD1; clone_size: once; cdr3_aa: CASSVDRDGNTIYF; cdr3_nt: TGTGCCAGCAGCGTCGACAGGGACGGAAACACCATATATTTT
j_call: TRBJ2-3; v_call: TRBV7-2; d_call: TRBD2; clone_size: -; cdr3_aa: CASSLASGGATDTQYF; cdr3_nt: TGTGCCAGCAGCTTAGCTAGCGGGGGAGCCACAGATACGCAGTATTTT
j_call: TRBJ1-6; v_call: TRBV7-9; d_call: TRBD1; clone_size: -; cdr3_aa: CASSLGQGFGSPLHF; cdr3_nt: TGTGCCAGCAGCTTAGGACAGGGGTTTGGGTCACCCCTCCACTTT
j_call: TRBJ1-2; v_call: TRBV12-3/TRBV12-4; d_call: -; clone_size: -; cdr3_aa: CASSLATGKGYTF; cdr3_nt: TGTGCCAGCAGCCTTGCCACAGGGAAAGGCTACACCTTC
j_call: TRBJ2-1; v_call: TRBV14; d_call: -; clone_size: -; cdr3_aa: CASSPIARRGISYNEQFF; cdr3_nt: TGTGCCAGCAGCCCAATCGCGAGGAGGGGAATATCCTACAATGAGCAGTTCTTC
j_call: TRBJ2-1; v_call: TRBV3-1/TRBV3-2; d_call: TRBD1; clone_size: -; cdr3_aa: CASSPGGVYNEQFF; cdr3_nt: TGTGCCAGCAGCCCAGGGGGCGTCTACAATGAGCAGTTCTTC
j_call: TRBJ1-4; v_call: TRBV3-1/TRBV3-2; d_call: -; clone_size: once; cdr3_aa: CASSQNVGTREKLFF; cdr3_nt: TGTGCCAGCAGCCAAAATGTCGGGACTAGGGAAAAACTGTTTTTT
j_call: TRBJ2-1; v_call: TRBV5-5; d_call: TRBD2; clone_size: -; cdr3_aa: CASSPLAGGRNEQFF; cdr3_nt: TGTGCCAGCAGCCCACTAGCGGGGGGTCGTAATGAGCAGTTCTTC
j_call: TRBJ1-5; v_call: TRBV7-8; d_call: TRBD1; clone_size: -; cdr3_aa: CASRSGTGIWQPQHF; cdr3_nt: TGTGCCAGCAGATCCGGGACAGGGATATGGCAGCCCCAGCATTTT
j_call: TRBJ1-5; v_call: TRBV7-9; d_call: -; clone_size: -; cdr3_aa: CASSHVKRGLSQPQHF; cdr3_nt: TGTGCCAGCAGCCACGTGAAACGGGGTTTGAGTCAGCCCCAGCATTTT
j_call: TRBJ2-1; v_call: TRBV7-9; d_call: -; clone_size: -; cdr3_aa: CASSLLNEQFF; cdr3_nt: TGTGCCAGCAGCTTACTAAATGAGCAGTTCTTC
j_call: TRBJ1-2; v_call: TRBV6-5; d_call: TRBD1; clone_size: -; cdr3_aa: CASSPTGELKGYTF; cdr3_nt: TGTGCCAGCAGCCCAACAGGGGAACTGAAAGGCTACACCTTC
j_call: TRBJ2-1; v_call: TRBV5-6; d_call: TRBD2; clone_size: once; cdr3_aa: CASSSVGLAGGVRDEQFF; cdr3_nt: TGTGCCAGCAGCTCGGTCGGACTAGCGGGAGGGGTTAGGGATGAGCAGTTCTTC
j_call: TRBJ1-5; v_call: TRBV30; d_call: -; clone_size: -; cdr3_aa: CAWSYNVNQPQHF; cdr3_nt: TGTGCCTGGAGTTATAATGTTAATCAGCCCCAGCATTTT